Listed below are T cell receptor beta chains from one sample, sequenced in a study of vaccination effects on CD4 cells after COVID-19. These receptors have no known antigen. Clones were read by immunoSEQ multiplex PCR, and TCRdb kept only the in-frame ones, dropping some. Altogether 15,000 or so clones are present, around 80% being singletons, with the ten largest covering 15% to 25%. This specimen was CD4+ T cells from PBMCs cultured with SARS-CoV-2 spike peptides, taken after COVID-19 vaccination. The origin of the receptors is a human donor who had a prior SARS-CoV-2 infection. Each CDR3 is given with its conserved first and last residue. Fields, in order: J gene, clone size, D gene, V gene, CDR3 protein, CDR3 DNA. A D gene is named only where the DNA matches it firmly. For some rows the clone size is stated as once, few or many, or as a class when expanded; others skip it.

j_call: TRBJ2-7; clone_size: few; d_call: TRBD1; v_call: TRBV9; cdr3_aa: CASSVVPDRGEQYF; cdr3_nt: TGTGCCAGCAGCGTAGTCCCCGACAGGGGCGAGCAGTACTTC
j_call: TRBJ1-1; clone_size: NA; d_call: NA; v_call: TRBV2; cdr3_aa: CASSEALRGTTEAFF; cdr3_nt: TGTGCCAGCAGTGAAGCGCTTCGAGGGACCACTGAAGCTTTCTTT
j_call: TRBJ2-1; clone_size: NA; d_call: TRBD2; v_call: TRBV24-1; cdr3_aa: CATSDASGRRQDEQFF; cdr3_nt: TGTGCCACCAGTGACGCTAGCGGGAGACGTCAGGATGAGCAGTTCTTC
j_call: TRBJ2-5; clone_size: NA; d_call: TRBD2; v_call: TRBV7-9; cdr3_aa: CASSTSGYQETQYF; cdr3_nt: TGTGCCAGCAGCACTAGCGGGTACCAAGAGACCCAGTACTTC
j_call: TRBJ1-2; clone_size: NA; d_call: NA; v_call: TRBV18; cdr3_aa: CASSPLSQAYGYTF; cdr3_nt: TGTGCCAGCTCACCACTCAGCCAGGCGTATGGCTACACCTTC
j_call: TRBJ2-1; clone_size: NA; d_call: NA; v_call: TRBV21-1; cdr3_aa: CASTVLAGNHEQFF; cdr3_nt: TGTGCCAGCACCGTTTTGGCCGGGAATCATGAGCAGTTCTTC
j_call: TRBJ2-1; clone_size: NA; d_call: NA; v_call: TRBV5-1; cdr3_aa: CASSLGGMGAYNEQFF; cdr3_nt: TGCGCCAGCAGCTTGGGGGGGATGGGGGCCTACAATGAGCAGTTCTTC
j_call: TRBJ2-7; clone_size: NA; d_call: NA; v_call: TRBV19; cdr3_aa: CASSAMRADTYEQYF; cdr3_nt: TGTGCCAGTAGTGCCATGAGGGCGGACACCTACGAGCAGTACTTC
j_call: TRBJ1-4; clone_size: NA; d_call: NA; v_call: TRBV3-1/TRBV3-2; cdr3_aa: CASSQDYARATNEKLFF; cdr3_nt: TGTGCCAGCAGCCAAGATTACGCCAGGGCAACTAATGAAAAACTGTTTTTT
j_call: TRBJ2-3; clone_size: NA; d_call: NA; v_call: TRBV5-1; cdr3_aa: CASSLGWRGTDTQYF; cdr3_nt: TGCGCCAGCAGCTTGGGCTGGAGGGGTACAGATACGCAGTATTTT
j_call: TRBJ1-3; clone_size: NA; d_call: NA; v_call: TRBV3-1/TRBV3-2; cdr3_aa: CASSPSGGNTIYF; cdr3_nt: TGTGCCAGCAGCCCGAGCGGCGGAAACACCATATATTTT
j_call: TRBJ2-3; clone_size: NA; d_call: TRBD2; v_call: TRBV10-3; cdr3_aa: CAISANSGGRTDTQYF; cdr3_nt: TGTGCCATCAGTGCAAACTCGGGGGGGCGAACAGATACGCAGTATTTT
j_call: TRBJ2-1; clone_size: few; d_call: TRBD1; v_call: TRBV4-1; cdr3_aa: CASSQIQPHRDSPYNEQFF; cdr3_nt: TGCGCCAGCAGCCAAATCCAGCCACACCGGGACAGTCCATACAATGAGCAGTTCTTC
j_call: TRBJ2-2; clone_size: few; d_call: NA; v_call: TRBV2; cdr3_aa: CASSGLTIGEELFF; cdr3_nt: TGTGCCAGCAGTGGACTAACTATAGGAGAGGAGCTGTTTTTT
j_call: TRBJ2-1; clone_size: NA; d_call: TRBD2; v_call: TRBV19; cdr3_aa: CASSIRLAGVSYNEQFF; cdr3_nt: TGTGCCAGTAGTATAAGACTAGCGGGAGTCTCCTACAATGAGCAGTTCTTC
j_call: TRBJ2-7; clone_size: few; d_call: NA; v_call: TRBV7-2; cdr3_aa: CASSLRQDSYEQYF; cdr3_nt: TGTGCCAGCAGCTTACGTCAGGACTCCTACGAGCAGTACTTC
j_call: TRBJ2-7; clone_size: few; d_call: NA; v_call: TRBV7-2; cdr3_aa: CASTVKALGESEQYF; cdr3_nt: TGTGCCAGCACCGTTAAGGCACTCGGGGAGAGCGAGCAGTACTTC
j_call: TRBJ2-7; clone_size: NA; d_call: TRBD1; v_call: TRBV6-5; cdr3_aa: CASSSGGQYEQYF; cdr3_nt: TGTGCCAGCAGCTCAGGGGGCCAGTACGAGCAGTACTTC
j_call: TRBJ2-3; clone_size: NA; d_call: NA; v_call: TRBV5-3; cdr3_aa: CARSLYGTADTQYF; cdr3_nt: TGTGCCAGAAGCTTGTACGGGACTGCCGATACGCAGTATTTT
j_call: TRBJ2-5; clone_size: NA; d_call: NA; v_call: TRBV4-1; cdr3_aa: CASSQDLRKETQYF; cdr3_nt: TGCGCCAGCAGCCAAGATCTGAGGAAAGAGACCCAGTACTTC
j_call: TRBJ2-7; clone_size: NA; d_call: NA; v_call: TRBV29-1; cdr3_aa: CSVETGLLGAYEQYF; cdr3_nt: TGCAGCGTTGAGACGGGGCTCCTAGGTGCCTACGAGCAGTACTTC
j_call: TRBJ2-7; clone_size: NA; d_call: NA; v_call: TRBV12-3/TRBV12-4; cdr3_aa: CASRTLNSYEQYF; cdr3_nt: TGTGCCAGCAGAACCCTAAACTCCTACGAGCAGTACTTC
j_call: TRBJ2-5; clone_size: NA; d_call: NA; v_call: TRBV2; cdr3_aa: CASTRDSGEGETQYF; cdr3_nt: TGTGCCAGCACCCGGGACAGTGGGGAGGGAGAGACCCAGTACTTC
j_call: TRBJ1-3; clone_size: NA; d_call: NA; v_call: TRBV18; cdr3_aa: CASSPRQVLSGNTIYF; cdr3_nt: TGTGCCAGCTCACCAAGGCAGGTTCTTTCTGGAAACACCATATATTTT